The subject of this entry is one TCR beta chain. The data were taken from a study of blood T cell repertoires in COVID-19. Study details: Specimens from acute and convalescent COVID-19 originated in the United States, Italy and Spain. In each case, the material was cDNA or gDNA derived from T cells, B-cell-depleted T cells, or PBMCs.

Methods used by the authors: Estimation of nucleated cell counts relied on the amplification of reference gene primers. Here immunoSEQ multiplex PCR was the method, and the copy in TCRdb shows in-frame clones only, minus some. D and trimming were read from the DNA, whereas the V and J calls and clone size are those reported in that table. This table holds around 310,000 clones, 90% found once. Trimming stripped 1 base from V and 4 bases from J, with 11 bases between. Germline CDR1 MNHEY, CDR2 SMNVEV (reference sequence). This CDR3 spans 15 amino acids. Followed longitudinally, the Seattle patients had been enrolled during active infection.

The sequenced sample was peripheral blood. The TCR sequence derives from a woman aged 40-49 years with COVID-19, enrolled during active disease. The rearrangement joins TRBV27 to TRBJ2-1, with D possibly being TRBD2 (7 bases). The CDR3 region has the DNA TGTGCCAGCAGTTTATTGGGGGGGCAGTACAATGAGCAGTTCTTC. Protein product: CASSLLGGQYNEQFF.